This TCR beta chain was sequenced for a study of blood T cell repertoires in COVID-19. Study background: Both acute and convalescent COVID-19 samples were obtained from the United States, Italy and Spain. The cDNA or gDNA used as material had been derived from T cells, B-cell-depleted T cells, or PBMCs.

The CDR3 has 15 amino acids. Germline V gene data show CDR1 as KGHDR and CDR2 as SFDVKD. The ends lost 7 bases at V and 1 base at J; junction bases unmatched: 3. Sequencing used immunoSEQ multiplex PCR; TCRdb keeps in-frame clones, though not all of them. The sample lists about 74,000 clones; about 91% were seen once. Specimen: peripheral blood. The TCR comes from a woman aged 80 or older with active or convalescent COVID-19. J is TRBJ2-3 and V is TRBV24-1; TRBD2 matches 11 bases. The CDR3 reads CATRGGLAGTDTQYF. CDR3 DNA sequence: TGTGCCACCAGGGGGGGACTAGCGGGCACAGATACGCAGTATTTT.